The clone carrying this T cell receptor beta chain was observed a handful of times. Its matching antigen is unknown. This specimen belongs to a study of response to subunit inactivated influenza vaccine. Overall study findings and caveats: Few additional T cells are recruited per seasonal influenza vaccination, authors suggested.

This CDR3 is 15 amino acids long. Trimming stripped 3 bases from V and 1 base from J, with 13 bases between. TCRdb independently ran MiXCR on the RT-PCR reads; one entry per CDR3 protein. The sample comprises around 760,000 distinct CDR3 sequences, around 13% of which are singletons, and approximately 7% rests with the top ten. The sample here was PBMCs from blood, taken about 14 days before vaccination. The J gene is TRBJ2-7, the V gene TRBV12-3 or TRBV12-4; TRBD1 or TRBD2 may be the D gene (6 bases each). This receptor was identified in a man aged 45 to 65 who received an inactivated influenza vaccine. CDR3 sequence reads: CASSLRGVPSYEQYF. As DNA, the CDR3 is TGTGCCAGCAGTTTGAGGGGGGTCCCTTCCTACGAGCAGTACTTC.